A single sample is the source of the 30 T cell receptor beta chains below, sequenced in a study of blood T cell repertoires in COVID-19. This table comes from immunoSEQ multiplex PCR, and its TCRdb copy is limited to in-frame clones, with some not included. Of 20,000 to 25,000 clones in the sample, 70% to 90% were seen once. The sequenced sample consisted of peripheral blood. The receptor set was obtained from a woman older than 75 with active COVID-19.

The rearrangement joins TRBV6-5 to TRBJ1-4; D gene ambiguous. The CDR3 totals 13 residues. Per germline, CDR1 MNHEY and CDR2 SVGAGI. V dropped 6 bases and J dropped 4 bases, with 9 bases sitting between them. In DNA, the CDR3 is TGTGCCAGCAGAAGGAGGGTTAATGAAAAACTGTTTTTT. Amino acids: CASRRRVNEKLFF.

This rearrangement joins TRBV19 to TRBJ1-2; 9 positions agree with TRBD1. This CDR3 has 14 residues. Germline CDR1 and CDR2: LNHDA and SQIVND (reference sequence). V trimming: 11 bases; J trimming: 4 bases; junction bases outside the gene matches: 11. The CDR3 region has the DNA TGTGCCGCCGGGGACAGGGTAACGAGCTATGGCTACACCTTC. It encodes CAAGDRVTSYGYTF.

The chain is built from TRBV19 and TRBJ2-3, with 12 bases lining up with TRBD2. The length of the CDR3 is 15 residues. J lost 7 bases, V lost 2 bases, and 4 bases had no gene match. From germline, CDR1 is LNHDA and CDR2 SQIVND (reference sequence). CDR3 sequence reads: CASSILAGGLNTQYF. CDR3 sequence (DNA): TGTGCCAGTAGTATACTAGCGGGGGGGCTAAATACGCAGTATTTT.

This clone was counted a single time. The chain uses TRBV6-5 and TRBJ2-2, with 7 bases fitting TRBD1. The CDR3 runs to 15 residues. The V gene's germline CDR1 is MNHEY and CDR2 SVGAGI. With 4 bases clipped from V and 1 base from J, the junction kept 3 bases outside the gene matches. The CDR3 is CASSLDRLNTGELFF. Here the CDR3 DNA reads TGTGCCAGCAGTTTGGACAGGTTGAACACCGGGGAGCTGTTTTTT.

The chain combines TRBV5-4 with TRBJ2-7; D unclear. This CDR3 is built from 14 residues. CDR1 and CDR2 (germline): SGHNT, YYREEE (reference sequence). V shed 5 bases and J shed 2 bases, with 14 bases lying between them. CDR3 DNA: TGTGCCAGCAGTCTCGGCGGTTCCCCCTACGAGCAGTACTTC. It yields the protein CASSLGGSPYEQYF.

The genes are TRBV5-4 and TRBJ2-1; possibly TRBD2 for D (5 bases). The germline V gene encodes CDR1 SGHNT and CDR2 YYREEE (reference sequence). Trimming stripped 0 bases from V and 6 bases from J, with 13 bases between. The CDR3 covers 15 residues. CDR3 sequence (DNA): TGTGCCAGCAGCTTGGGTCGGGATTTCCTCAATGAGCAGTTCTTC. Translated, it gives CASSLGRDFLNEQFF. The entire variable domain, with the rest obtained from reference TRBV5-4 and TRBJ2-1, is as follows: ETGVTQSPTHLIKTRGQQVTLRCSSQSGHNTVSWYQQALGQGPQFIFQYYREEENGRGNFPPRFSGLQFPNYSSELNVNALELDDSALYLCASSLGRDFLNEQFFGPGTRLTVL.

The chain couples TRBV6-1 to TRBJ1-1, with TRBD1 identical over 9 bases. V trimming: 3 bases; J trimming: 5 bases; junction bases outside the gene matches: 10. The CDR3 is 16 amino acids. From germline, CDR1 is MNHNS and CDR2 SASEGT. In DNA form, the CDR3 reads TGTGCCAGCAGTGATGGGACAGGGCCGGGGAGAACTGAAGCTTTCTTT. This codes for CASSDGTGPGRTEAFF.

This chain connects TRBV29-1 to TRBJ1-5; no reliable D call. The CDR3 consists of 14 residues. Trimming took 6 bases from V and 3 from J, leaving 15 bases between them. Per germline, CDR1 SQVTM and CDR2 ANQGSEA. Written as DNA, the CDR3 is TGCAGCGTAAAAGCGGCAGGAAACAATCAGCCCCAGCATTTT. Its protein product is CSVKAAGNNQPQHF.

The chain links TRBV6-8 to TRBJ2-5; TRBD2 matches 8 bases. Germline assignment: CDR1 MNHGY and CDR2 SAAAGT. Trimming removed 4 bases from V and 3 bases from J; junction bases left unmatched: 10. This CDR3 spans 16 amino acids. The CDR3 DNA reads TGTGCCAGCAGTTCTCCAACAAGCGGGGGCGAAGAGACCCAGTACTTC. This encodes CASSSPTSGGEETQYF.

This sequence joins TRBV12-3 or TRBV12-4 and TRBJ1-5; 9 positions match TRBD1. The CDR3 is 13 residues long. V lost 8 bases, J lost 1 base, and 0 bases stayed unmatched. Here the CDR3 DNA reads TGTGCCAGCGGACAGGGGAGCAATCAGCCCCAGCATTTT. Translating gives CASGQGSNQPQHF.

The chain uses TRBV4-1 and TRBJ1-4; TRBD1 might be the D (5 bases). Trimming left V 1 base short and J 6 bases short, with 15 bases between. This CDR3 spans 16 amino acids. Germline CDR1 reads MGHRA; CDR2 reads YSYEKL. Here the CDR3 reads CASSQGKTGGDEKLFF. The CDR3 bases are TGCGCCAGCAGCCAAGGGAAGACGGGAGGGGATGAAAAACTGTTTTTT.

The rearrangement uses TRBV6-5 and TRBJ2-1, with D possibly TRBD2 on 7 matching bases. The germline CDR1 and CDR2 sequences are MNHEY and SVGAGI. The CDR3 extends over 11 amino acids. The V gene lost 4 bases and the J gene lost 13 bases, with 11 bases spanning the gap. CDR3 bases: TGTGCCAGCAGTTGGGGGGGGGCCCAGTTCTTC. As protein: CASSWGGAQFF.

This rearrangement joins TRBV7-6 to TRBJ1-5; 11 positions agree with TRBD1. The CDR3 is 16 amino acids. The V and J ends lost 1 base and 4 bases, in that order; junction bases with no gene match: 3. Germline V CDR1 and CDR2: SGHVS, FNYEAQ. CDR3 DNA: TGTGCCAGCAGCTTAGGGACAGGGGGCGCAAATCAGCCCCAGCATTTT. It is translated as CASSLGTGGANQPQHF. Based on the CDR3 plus reference TRBV7-6 and TRBJ1-5, the full variable domain is GAGVSQSPRYKVTKRGQDVALRCDPISGHVSLYWYRQALGQGPEFLTYFNYEAQQDKSGLPNDRFSAERPEGSISTLTIQRTEQRDSAMYRCASSLGTGGANQPQHFGDGTRLSIL.

The chain employs TRBV30 and TRBJ2-7; TRBD1 might be the D (5 bases). The V and J ends lost 1 base and 9 bases respectively, with 16 bases between them. This CDR3 comprises 13 residues. Germline assignment: CDR1 GTSNPN and CDR2 SVGIG (reference sequence). CDR3 region: CAWSASVGQVQYF. The DNA for the CDR3 is TGTGCCTGGAGTGCCTCGGTGGGGCAGGTGCAGTACTTC.

V usage is TRBV5-8 and J usage is TRBJ2-1, with 9 bases that match TRBD2. This CDR3 contains 15 residues. CDR1 SGHTS and CDR2 YDEGEE come from the germline V gene. V was pared by 4 bases and J by 5 bases, with 7 bases of the junction left unmatched. The CDR3 spells CASSLIAGVHNEQFF. The CDR3 region has the DNA TGTGCCAGCAGCCTAATAGCGGGGGTCCACAATGAGCAGTTCTTC.

This clone was detected once. This rearrangement joins TRBV6-2 or TRBV6-3 to TRBJ1-5; D might be TRBD1 (6 bases). CDR1 and CDR2 from the germline V gene are MNHEY and SVGEGT. With 2 bases removed from V and 1 base from J, the gap between germline ends came to 15 bases. The CDR3 runs 17 residues. The DNA of the CDR3 is TGTGCCAGCAGTTACCCCCCGGGGGGGCACAGCAATCAGCCCCAGCATTTT. It is translated as CASSYPPGGHSNQPQHF.

The chain links TRBV5-1 to TRBJ2-3, with 7 bases that match TRBD1. The CDR3 extends over 14 amino acids. The V gene's germline CDR1 is SGHRS and CDR2 YFSETQ. J gave up 3 bases and V 5 bases, and 6 bases lay outside the gene matches. CDR3 residues: CASRAGGRTDTQYF. CDR3 bases: TGCGCCAGCAGGGCAGGGGGTAGGACAGATACGCAGTATTTT.

The rearrangement links TRBV7-9 to TRBJ2-3; D is unclear. The CDR3 runs to 15 residues. Per the germline V gene, CDR1 is SEHNR and CDR2 is FQNEAQ (reference sequence). V was pared by 1 base and J by 0 bases, with 8 bases between. CDR3 region: CASSLGGRSTDTQYF. The CDR3 DNA follows: TGTGCCAGCAGCTTAGGTGGCAGAAGCACAGATACGCAGTATTTT.

This clone was counted once. V and J are TRBV9 and TRBJ2-6, with no clear D. Per germline, CDR1 SGDLS and CDR2 YYNGEE. The CDR3 contains 15 residues. V was pared by 4 bases and J by 3 bases, with 11 bases between. CDR3 bases: TGTGCCAGCAGCCCCCGCAGTGGTGGGGCCAACGTCCTGACTTTC. This translates into CASSPRSGGANVLTF.

The rearrangement links TRBV5-1 to TRBJ2-1; D is possibly TRBD1 (6 bases). The germline gives CDR1 SGHRS, CDR2 YFSETQ. CDR3 length: 13 amino acids. Trimming stripped 3 bases from V and 4 bases from J, with 8 bases between. The CDR3 loop is CASSWTEYNEQFF. In nucleotides, the CDR3 is TGCGCCAGCAGCTGGACAGAATACAATGAGCAGTTCTTC. The whole variable domain, filled in from reference TRBV5-1 and TRBJ2-1, reads KAGVTQTPRYLIKTRGQQVTLSCSPISGHRSVSWYQQTPGQGLQFLFEYFSETQRNKGNFPGRFSGRQFSNSRSEMNVSTLELGDSALYLCASSWTEYNEQFFGPGTRLTVL.

This rearrangement joins TRBV5-6 to TRBJ2-3; D remains unclear. Trimming left V 3 bases short and J 6 bases short, with 14 bases between. Germline lookup yields CDR1 SGHDT and CDR2 YYEEEE. The CDR3 consists of 14 residues. Here the CDR3 DNA reads TGTGCCAGCAGCTCAGACACACGTGTGGATACGCAGTATTTT. Translating gives CASSSDTRVDTQYF.

This clone was seen just once. The chain carries TRBV5-4 and TRBJ2-3; TRBD1 agrees at 7 bases. The germline V gene has CDR1 SGHNT and CDR2 YYREEE (reference sequence). Unmatched junction bases numbered 4, after V lost 7 bases and J lost 2 bases. The CDR3 has 13 residues. DNA of the CDR3: TGTGCCAGCCTGGACAGGATCACAGATACGCAGTATTTT. This translates into CASLDRITDTQYF.

This chain uses TRBV27 with TRBJ2-1; 12 positions agree with TRBD1. From germline, CDR1 is MNHEY and CDR2 SMNVEV (reference sequence). The CDR3 consists of 14 residues. Trimming at V came to 8 bases and at J to 6 bases, leaving 5 bases not matched to a gene. CDR3 sequence: CASGRDRGRNEQFF. CDR3 DNA sequence: TGTGCCAGCGGCCGGGACAGGGGGCGCAATGAGCAGTTCTTC.

V usage is TRBV5-1 and J usage is TRBJ2-1, with no clear D. Trimming stripped 5 bases from V and 9 bases from J, with 15 bases between. Germline CDR1 and CDR2: SGHRS and YFSETQ. The CDR3 is 13 residues long. CDR3 sequence: CASSGTFSGEQFF. Here the CDR3 DNA reads TGCGCCAGCAGTGGTACGTTCTCCGGTGAGCAGTTCTTC.

The chain is built from TRBV6-5 and TRBJ2-7; 7 bases are shared with TRBD1. There are 16 residues in the CDR3. Trimming cost V 2 bases and J 4 bases; bases outside gene matches: 11. The germline V gene encodes CDR1 MNHEY and CDR2 SVGAGI. CDR3 coding DNA: TGTGCCAGCAGTTACGGAGGCAGAGGGACAGCTTACGAGCAGTACTTC. Translation: CASSYGGRGTAYEQYF.

This rearrangement joins TRBV5-4 to TRBJ1-5; D may be TRBD1 (6 bases). CDR1 and CDR2 (germline): SGHNT, YYREEE (reference sequence). This CDR3 has 14 residues. The V end was cut by 2 bases, the J end by 3 bases, with 9 bases between. The CDR3 loop reads CASSLQGLNQPQHF. CDR3 in DNA: TGTGCCAGCAGCTTACAGGGTCTCAATCAGCCCCAGCATTTT. The entire variable domain, with the rest obtained from reference TRBV5-4 and TRBJ1-5, is as follows: ETGVTQSPTHLIKTRGQQVTLRCSSQSGHNTVSWYQQALGQGPQFIFQYYREEENGRGNFPPRFSGLQFPNYSSELNVNALELDDSALYLCASSLQGLNQPQHFGDGTRLSIL.

The chain uses TRBV6-5 and TRBJ1-1; D is ambiguous. The ends were cut back, 5 bases at V and 2 bases at J, with 9 bases in the middle. CDR3 length: 13 amino acids. CDR1 is MNHEY and CDR2 is SVGAGI in the germline V gene. The CDR3 DNA is TGTGCCAGCAGTCAGACACTTAACACTGAAGCTTTCTTT. This gives the protein CASSQTLNTEAFF.

This chain joins TRBV6-6 and TRBJ1-3; 11 nucleotides align to TRBD1. This CDR3 comprises 16 residues. V gave up 5 bases and J gave up 4 bases; unmatched junction bases: 7. Germline CDR1 MNHNY, CDR2 SVGAGI (reference sequence). CDR3 loop: CASSRRTGGNGNTIYF. The CDR3 DNA reads TGTGCCAGCAGTCGAAGGACAGGGGGCAACGGAAACACCATATATTTT.

About this clone: A junction end diverges from the germline sequence, so it may reflect a read error. J is TRBJ1-6 and V is TRBV7-6; D is unclear. The V gene's germline CDR1 is SGHVS and CDR2 FNYEAQ. The CDR3 has 13 residues. CDR3 DNA: TGTGCCAGCAGGTTAGATTCAAATTCACCCCTCCACTTT. This sequence encodes CASRLDSNSPLHF.

This rearrangement joins TRBV6-2 or TRBV6-3 to TRBJ2-7, with 8 bases aligning to TRBD1. The ends lost 5 bases at V and 2 bases at J; junction bases unmatched: 5. The length of the CDR3 is 14 residues. Per the germline V gene, CDR1 is MNHEY and CDR2 is SVGEGT. Here the CDR3 reads CASSPVTGAYEQYF. CDR3 in DNA: TGTGCCAGCAGTCCCGTGACAGGGGCCTACGAGCAGTACTTC.